The T cell receptor (beta chain) under discussion was sequenced for a study of cytomegalovirus exposure and HLA in healthy donors. General study findings and limits: The study found most TCR sequences rare, yet found some public TCRs in many donors. A cluster of highly shared sequence variants was likely a sequencing artifact. Researchers catalogued about 150 TCR beta chains as cytomegalovirus-associated. Later analysis demonstrated an association between a missense DCLRE1C variant and TCR beta V- and J-gene trimming.

Primers for the PCR totalled 60 Vbeta and 13 Jbeta. Some clones are missing from TCRdb's copy, which holds only in-frame ones; the method was immunoSEQ multiplex PCR. The sample lists some 130,000 clones, roughly 78% seen once, with about 3.3% in the top ten. The germline V gene has CDR1 MNHEY and CDR2 SVGAGI. The CDR3 consists of 16 residues. The V end lost 0 bases, the J end lost 0 bases, and 9 bases lay between the germline ends. Only one count was recorded for this clone. What it binds is not known. The chain carries TRBV6-5 and TRBJ1-3; no definite D call. Sequencing was done on a sample of PBMCs. The receptor was isolated from a woman aged 25 to 39 in good health and CMV-seropositive. For the CDR3, the DNA is TGTGCCAGCAGTTACTCGATACTAAACTCTGGAAACACCATATATTTT. Its translation: CASSYSILNSGNTIYF.